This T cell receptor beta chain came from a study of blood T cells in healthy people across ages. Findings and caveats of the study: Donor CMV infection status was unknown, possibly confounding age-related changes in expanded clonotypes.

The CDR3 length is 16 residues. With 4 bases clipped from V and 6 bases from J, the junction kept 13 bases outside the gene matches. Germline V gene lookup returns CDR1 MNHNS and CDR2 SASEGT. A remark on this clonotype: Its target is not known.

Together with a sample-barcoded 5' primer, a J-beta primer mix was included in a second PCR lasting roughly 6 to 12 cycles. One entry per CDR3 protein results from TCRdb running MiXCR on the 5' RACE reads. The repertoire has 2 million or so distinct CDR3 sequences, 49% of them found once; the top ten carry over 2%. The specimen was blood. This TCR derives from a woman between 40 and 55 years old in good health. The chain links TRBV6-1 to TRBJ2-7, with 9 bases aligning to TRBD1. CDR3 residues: CASSVLDRTGDGEQYF. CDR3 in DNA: TGTGCCAGCAGTGTATTAGACCGGACAGGGGATGGCGAGCAGTACTTC.